The 30 T cell receptor beta chains listed next were all sequenced from one sample in a study of T cell repertoires in cytomegalovirus infection. TCRdb called the reads again in MiXCR, with one record for every CDR3 protein. Among just under 500,000 distinct CDR3 sequences listed, 33% were seen once. These receptors lack a known antigen. The sample here was cultured PBMCs, taken from culture after CMV antigen stimulation. The receptors come from a human donor in good health (CMV status not recorded). Some clones in this sample may be carry-over from other donors' samples.

This chain links TRBV6-8 with TRBJ2-6, with D perhaps TRBD2 (5 bases). Germline V gene data show CDR1 as MNHGY and CDR2 as SAAAGT. The length of the CDR3 is 15 residues. V lost 2 bases to trimming and J lost 6 bases, with 11 bases between them. CDR3 loop: CASSYRTPEANVLTF. CDR3 nucleotide sequence: TGTGCCAGCAGTTACAGGACTCCTGAGGCCAACGTCCTGACTTTC.

The chain carries TRBV12-3 or TRBV12-4 and TRBJ2-3; 7 positions agree with TRBD1. The CDR3 spans 15 residues. V shed 6 bases, J shed 5 bases, and the junction held 11 bases outside the gene matches. In DNA form, the CDR3 reads TGTGCCAGCAGCGACCTACAGGGGATACGAGATACGCAGTATTTT. Protein: CASSDLQGIRDTQYF.

The rearrangement uses TRBV28 and TRBJ2-6, with TRBD1 identical over 7 bases. With 4 bases clipped from V and 2 bases from J, the junction kept 11 bases outside the gene matches. This CDR3 is 18 amino acids long. CDR1 is MDHEN and CDR2 is SYDVKM in the germline V gene. CDR3 DNA: TGTGCCAGCAGTTCGCCCCGAGACAGGGTGGCTGGGGCCAACGTCCTGACTTTC. Translated, it gives CASSSPRDRVAGANVLTF.

The J gene is TRBJ2-3, the V gene TRBV4-3; D perhaps matches TRBD1 (6 bases). CDR3 length: 16 amino acids. V dropped 0 bases and J dropped 2 bases, with 12 bases sitting between them. CDR1 and CDR2 (germline): LGHNA, YSLEER. The CDR3 sequence is CASSQDGRGPTDTQYF. For the CDR3, the DNA is TGCGCCAGCAGCCAAGATGGCAGGGGCCCCACAGATACGCAGTATTTT.

The chain is built from TRBV7-2 and TRBJ2-6, with 9 bases that match TRBD1. The V gene's germline CDR1 is SGHTA and CDR2 FQGNSA. CDR3 size: 17 residues. V dropped 6 bases and J dropped 0; count of bases not matched to a gene: 6. The CDR3 loop reads CASRRQGVDSGANVLTF. The CDR3 nucleotides are TGTGCCAGCAGAAGACAGGGGGTCGACTCTGGGGCCAACGTCCTGACTTTC.

This clonotype came up many times. J is TRBJ2-5 and V is TRBV12-3 or TRBV12-4; no definite D call. The V and J ends lost 6 bases and 5 bases respectively, with 10 bases between them. The CDR3 has 12 amino acids. The CDR3 DNA reads TGTGCCAGCAGCTTACAAGGGGAGACCCAGTACTTC. It encodes CASSLQGETQYF.

The chain links TRBV4-2 to TRBJ2-7; 8 bases map to TRBD2. V gave up 5 bases and J gave up 2 bases; unmatched junction bases: 11. CDR3 length: 16 amino acids. CDR1 is LGHNA, CDR2 YNFKEQ, per germline. The CDR3 spells CASSDVVSGGTYEQYF. In DNA, the CDR3 is TGTGCCAGCAGCGATGTAGTATCGGGAGGGACCTACGAGCAGTACTTC.

V gene TRBV29-1 combines with J gene TRBJ2-1; tentative D call: TRBD2 (6 bases). V was trimmed by 6 bases and J by 8 bases, leaving 17 bases between them. The CDR3 extends over 13 amino acids. Germline assignment: CDR1 SQVTM and CDR2 ANQGSEA. The chain's CDR3 is CSVRRLVYDEQFF. The CDR3 nucleotides are TGCAGCGTGCGGCGACTAGTTTACGATGAGCAGTTCTTC.

This clonotype has only a few counts. V and J are TRBV4-1 and TRBJ2-3; no reliable D call. Germline V lookup: CDR1 MGHRA, CDR2 YSYEKL. V was trimmed by 4 bases and J by 5 bases, leaving 16 bases between them. The CDR3 extends over 15 amino acids. The CDR3 bases are TGCGCCAGCAGCCCCCTGGCGGCCCAGCGAGATACGCAGTATTTT. As protein: CASSPLAAQRDTQYF.

J is TRBJ2-1 and V is TRBV7-4, with D possibly called TRBD1 or TRBD2 (5 bases each). The V and J ends lost 4 bases and 5 bases respectively, with 15 bases between them. Germline V lookup: CDR1 SGHVT, CDR2 SQSDAQ. CDR3 length: 15 amino acids. Here the CDR3 reads CASSSWDPVDNEQFF. In DNA form, the CDR3 reads TGTGCCAGCAGCTCCTGGGACCCGGTGGACAATGAGCAGTTCTTC.

This sequence joins TRBV9 and TRBJ1-4, with D hard to call. The CDR3 consists of 13 residues. V was pared by 3 bases and J by 8 bases, with 11 bases between. Germline V gene sequence: CDR1 SGDLS, CDR2 YYNGEE. The CDR3 coding sequence is TGTGCCAGCAGCGAGGGAACGACCGAAAAACTGTTTTTT. Its translation is CASSEGTTEKLFF.

The chain links TRBV19 to TRBJ1-2, with 8 nucleotides matching TRBD1. This CDR3 has 16 amino acids. Germline values: CDR1 LNHDA, CDR2 SQIVND (reference sequence). Germline trimming cut 11 bases from V and 4 bases from J; bases unmatched to any gene: 18. CDR3 loop: CAPLWQGASFLYGYTF. The CDR3 DNA reads TGTGCCCCCCTCTGGCAGGGGGCCTCCTTCCTCTATGGCTACACCTTC.

In this sample, this clonotype turned up a few times. The rearrangement uses TRBV27 and TRBJ1-4, with TRBD1 as a possible D gene (6 bases). This CDR3 contains 13 residues. The V end was cut by 1 base, the J end by 13 bases, with 13 bases between. The germline V gene encodes CDR1 MNHEY and CDR2 SMNVEV (reference sequence). The chain's CDR3 is CASSLLNREILFF. CDR3 nucleotides: TGTGCCAGCAGTTTATTAAACAGGGAGATACTGTTTTTT.

This rearrangement joins TRBV4-1 to TRBJ2-1; D gene uncertain. Germline CDR1 is MGHRA and CDR2 is YSYEKL. Trimming cost V 0 bases and J 5 bases, with 8 bases left between them. This CDR3 region has 14 residues. CDR3 loop: CASSQEPSNNEQFF. CDR3 coding DNA: TGCGCCAGCAGCCAAGAGCCTAGTAACAATGAGCAGTTCTTC.

The chain combines TRBV24-1 with TRBJ1-5, with 7 bases lining up with TRBD1. CDR1 is KGHDR, CDR2 SFDVKD, per germline. J gave up 3 bases and V 4 bases, and 8 bases lay outside the gene matches. This CDR3 contains 16 residues. The chain's CDR3 is CATSDRGQATNQPQHF. In nucleotides, the CDR3 is TGTGCCACCAGTGACAGAGGACAGGCTACCAATCAGCCCCAGCATTTT.

V is TRBV7-2 and J is TRBJ2-1; 8 bases align to TRBD2. With 7 bases clipped from V and 9 bases from J, the junction kept 17 bases outside the gene matches. This CDR3 contains 16 residues. Per germline, CDR1 SGHTA and CDR2 FQGNSA. The CDR3 spells CASITLGGREESEQFF. The CDR3 nucleotides are TGTGCCAGCATTACATTAGGCGGGCGGGAGGAAAGTGAGCAGTTCTTC.

This chain uses TRBV7-2 with TRBJ2-1; the match to TRBD1 covers 8 bases. The CDR3 spans 17 residues. Germline loops: CDR1 SGHTA, CDR2 FQGNSA. With 2 bases clipped from V and 5 bases from J, the junction kept 11 bases outside the gene matches. The CDR3 spells CASSLFWTGPNHNEQFF. The CDR3 coding sequence is TGTGCCAGCAGCTTATTTTGGACAGGGCCTAACCACAATGAGCAGTTCTTC.

This clonotype was observed a few times. The chain employs TRBV10-3 and TRBJ1-1, with no clear D. The CDR3 contains 12 residues. CDR1 is ENHRY and CDR2 is SYGVKD in the germline V gene. The ends were cut back, 6 bases at V and 4 bases at J, with 9 bases in the middle. Here the CDR3 reads CAISALGTEAFF. Here the CDR3 DNA reads TGTGCCATCAGCGCTTTGGGCACTGAAGCTTTCTTT.

This clonotype showed up many times. The rearrangement uses TRBV7-2 and TRBJ2-5; 7 nucleotides agree with TRBD2. The V gene's germline CDR1 is SGHTA and CDR2 FQGNSA. The CDR3 consists of 13 residues. After removal of 5 bases from V and 5 bases from J, the junction contained 5 bases not matched to a gene. This CDR3 reads CASSAGAGETQYF. In nucleotides, the CDR3 is TGTGCCAGCAGCGCCGGAGCGGGGGAGACCCAGTACTTC.

The rearrangement links TRBV5-6 to TRBJ1-1; D not resolved. This CDR3 is 14 amino acids long. Trimming stripped 2 bases from V and 3 bases from J, with 11 bases between. Per the germline V gene, CDR1 is SGHDT and CDR2 is YYEEEE. CDR3 nucleotides: TGTGCCAGCAGCTTCGCGATTTTAGACACTGAAGCTTTCTTT. Translation gives CASSFAILDTEAFF.

The chain combines TRBV7-9 with TRBJ2-5, with TRBD2 identical over 7 bases. This CDR3 comprises 14 residues. Germline V gene sequence: CDR1 SEHNR, CDR2 FQNEAQ (reference sequence). The V gene end was trimmed by 6 bases and the J gene end by 5 bases; junction bases not matched to a gene: 9. CDR3 coding DNA: TGTGCCAGCAGGTCGGGACTAAGTTGGGAGACCCAGTACTTC. Its translation is CASRSGLSWETQYF.

This clonotype was counted only a few times. The chain uses TRBV7-4 and TRBJ2-1; D is unclear. The CDR3 covers 15 residues. Per germline, CDR1 SGHVT and CDR2 SQSDAQ. The V end lost 4 bases, the J end lost 7 bases, and 17 bases lay between the germline ends. The CDR3 DNA reads as TGTGCCAGCAGCTCGCCGGGCCCCAAACGAAATGAGCAGTTCTTC. Its protein product is CASSSPGPKRNEQFF.

The rearrangement joins TRBV4-1 to TRBJ2-7; D is ambiguous. Germline-derived CDR1 and CDR2 are MGHRA and YSYEKL. The CDR3 length is 14 residues. The ends were cut back, 0 bases at V and 3 bases at J, with 9 bases in the middle. The CDR3: CASSQDGVDYEQYF. The CDR3 region has the DNA TGCGCCAGCAGCCAAGATGGCGTAGACTACGAGCAGTACTTC.

This clonotype turned up a few times. This chain joins TRBV12-3 or TRBV12-4 and TRBJ1-1, with D unclear. With 5 bases removed from V and 5 bases from J, the gap between germline ends came to 12 bases. The CDR3 has 13 amino acids. CDR3 DNA sequence: TGTGCCAGCAGTGCTAGGCGGAGTACTGAAGCTTTCTTT. Encoded protein: CASSARRSTEAFF.

The table lists this clonotype with a few counts. The V gene is TRBV6-1, the J gene TRBJ2-1; TRBD1 is a possible D gene (6 bases). The CDR3 runs 16 residues. The germline CDR1 and CDR2 sequences are MNHNS and SASEGT. Trimming took off 4 bases at V and 2 bases at J, with 15 bases between the two ends. CDR3 nucleotides: TGTGCCAGCAGTGTCACAGGGTTAGGGCCCTACAATGAGCAGTTCTTC. It codes for CASSVTGLGPYNEQFF.

This chain uses TRBV5-1 with TRBJ2-7, with D possibly TRBD2 on 5 matching bases. CDR1 is SGHRS and CDR2 is YFSETQ in the germline V gene. Trimming took 0 bases from V and 0 from J, leaving 13 bases between them. This CDR3 is 16 amino acids long. The CDR3 DNA sequence: TGCGCCAGCAGCTTGGGAAGCAGGACTTCCTCCTACGAGCAGTACTTC. Protein product: CASSLGSRTSSYEQYF.

As for this clonotype: Here the CDR3 omits its conserved ending phenylalanine or tryptophan, so a read error is the likely source. The chain joins TRBV7-2 to TRBJ1-4; no clear D. Germline assignment: CDR1 SGHTA and CDR2 FQGNSA. V lost 0 bases to trimming and J lost 3 bases, with 8 bases between them. This CDR3 region has 15 residues. The CDR3 DNA reads as TGTGCCAGCAGCTTAGCGCTTCGGGCTAATGAAAAACTGTTTCTT. Encoded protein: CASSLALRANEKLFL.

The chain uses TRBV4-1 and TRBJ2-1; tentative D call: TRBD2 (6 bases). V was cut by 7 bases and J by 10 bases, with 14 bases left in between. This CDR3 comprises 12 residues. CDR1 and CDR2 (germline): MGHRA, YSYEKL. CDR3 DNA: TGCGCCAGCACTCCGGGAGCCGGCGAGCAGTTCTTC. Translation: CASTPGAGEQFF.

The V gene is TRBV4-3, the J gene TRBJ2-1; 14 bases are a match to TRBD2. The J segment lost 9 bases and the V segment lost 0 bases, leaving 10 bases of the junction unmatched. The CDR3 runs 18 residues. CDR1 is LGHNA and CDR2 is YSLEER in the germline V gene. Written as DNA, the CDR3 is TGCGCCAGCAGCCAAGAAACGGCGGGACTAGCGGGAGTAGGTGAGCAGTTCTTC. This translates into CASSQETAGLAGVGEQFF.

This clonotype was detected only once. The V call is TRBV7-6, the J call TRBJ2-7; 9 bases are shared with TRBD2. From germline, CDR1 is SGHVS and CDR2 FNYEAQ. The CDR3 has 21 amino acids. Germline trimming cut 3 bases from V and 4 bases from J; bases unmatched to any gene: 25. The CDR3 sequence: CASSLTWTDVRSLTSGYEQYV. The CDR3 coding sequence is TGTGCCAGCAGCTTGACGTGGACAGACGTACGATCCTTGACTAGCGGATACGAGCAGTACGTC.